The TCR beta chain under discussion was sequenced for a study of spatial heterogeneity in lung cancer. Study-wide points: Intratumoral expanded alpha and beta TCR counts were found to track tumor mutation counts.

V was cut by 5 bases and J by 6 bases, with 18 bases left in between. The CDR3 sequence is 14 residues long. Germline CDR1 and CDR2: SGHDT and YYEEEE. This clonotype was recorded many times. Antigen unknown. This beta chain is off target for a library built for alpha chains, so its abundance means little. Described time point: sample taken at primary tumor resection. Sequencing was performed on whole RNA extracted from tumor and nontumor lung tissue, or from frozen PBMC, and the material was left unsorted. Every individual TCR cDNA molecule carried its own unique molecular identifier, which allowed correction of PCR and sequencing errors. One entry per CDR3 protein results from TCRdb running MiXCR on the 5' RACE reads. The sample has roughly 9,000 distinct CDR3 sequences; 5.5% to 7% are singletons.

This clonotype was sampled from a male donor with early-stage non-small cell lung cancer. This chain connects TRBV5-6 to TRBJ2-7; TRBD1 might be the D (5 bases). Sample: lung tumor tissue, taken at surgery. CDR3 in amino acids: CASRELGRASEQYF. The CDR3 DNA is TGTGCCAGCAGGGAGCTCGGCAGGGCCTCCGAGCAGTACTTC.